The 21 T cell receptor beta chains listed next were all sequenced from one sample in a study of blood T cell repertoires in COVID-19. The repertoire was sequenced with immunoSEQ multiplex PCR; TCRdb's copy has only in-frame clones and lacks some. This table holds hundreds of thousands of clones, more than 75% found once. The specimen sequenced was peripheral blood. These receptors were obtained from a man in his forties with acute or convalescent COVID-19.

The chain uses TRBV6-5 and TRBJ1-1; possibly TRBD1 for D (6 bases). This CDR3 is 11 amino acids long. Germline CDR1 and CDR2: MNHEY and SVGAGI. Deletions cut 6 bases from V and 11 bases from J, with 13 bases between. CDR3 in DNA: TGTGCCAGCAGCCGGGGGGCAAGGGCTTTCTTT. This codes for CASSRGARAFF.

The CDR3 is CSVLGQRNTEAFF. In nucleotides, the CDR3 is TGCAGCGTGTTGGGACAGAGGAACACTGAAGCTTTCTTT. The V and J genes are TRBV29-1 and TRBJ1-1; 7 positions agree with TRBD1. The CDR3 extends over 13 amino acids. V shed 6 bases and J 1 base; nucleotides not matched to a gene: 5. From germline, CDR1 is SQVTM and CDR2 ANQGSEA.

V and J are TRBV18 and TRBJ1-4; the match to TRBD1 covers 8 bases. This CDR3 region has 16 residues. The J segment lost 8 bases and the V segment lost 3 bases, leaving 11 bases of the junction unmatched. Germline V gene data show CDR1 as KGHSH and CDR2 as LQKENI. CDR3 DNA sequence: TGTGCCAGCTCACCCACTCAGGGGGCGGGTAGCGAAAAACTGTTTTTT. Translating gives CASSPTQGAGSEKLFF.

J is TRBJ1-6 and V is TRBV7-9; D perhaps matches TRBD1 (6 bases). CDR3 length: 15 residues. CDR1 and CDR2 from the germline V gene are SEHNR and FQNEAQ (reference sequence). V was pared by 4 bases and J by 6 bases, with 13 bases between. CDR3 amino acids: CASSSQGPLNSPLHF. As DNA, the CDR3 is TGTGCCAGCAGCTCCCAGGGGCCGCTTAATTCACCCCTCCACTTT.

This clone came up once. J is TRBJ1-1 and V is TRBV19; no definite D call. V was trimmed by 5 bases and J by 10 bases, leaving 11 bases between them. The germline V gene has CDR1 LNHDA and CDR2 SQIVND (reference sequence). This CDR3 spans 11 amino acids. CDR3 nucleotide sequence: TGTGCCAGTAGTCGTTCGAACTTAGCTTTCTTT. Protein product: CASSRSNLAFF.

The chain recombines TRBV5-4 with TRBJ1-2; D perhaps matches TRBD1 (5 bases). CDR3 size: 13 residues. CDR1 and CDR2 (germline): SGHNT, YYREEE (reference sequence). V was shortened by 1 base and J by 3 bases, with 7 bases between the two germline ends. CDR3 loop: CASSLTGHYGYTF. The CDR3 DNA sequence: TGTGCCAGCAGCTTGACAGGACACTATGGCTACACCTTC.

The V and J genes are TRBV10-1 and TRBJ2-3, with 10 positions matching TRBD1. This CDR3 spans 15 amino acids. Germline trimming cut 4 bases from V and 7 bases from J; bases unmatched to any gene: 8. Germline loops: CDR1 WNHNN, CDR2 SYGVQD (reference sequence). This CDR3 is CASSGFPGQGNTQYF. The CDR3 coding sequence is TGCGCCAGCAGTGGGTTCCCGGGACAGGGGAATACGCAGTATTTT.

This clone appeared once. Here the CDR3 DNA reads TGTGCCAGCTCACCATATGGAGGGCCGACGGGGCCCCAGCATTTT. Amino acids: CASSPYGGPTGPQHF. V usage is TRBV18 and J usage is TRBJ1-5, with D unresolved. There are 15 residues in the CDR3. CDR1 is KGHSH and CDR2 is LQKENI in the germline V gene. Trimming cost V 2 bases and J 9 bases, with 17 bases left between them.

In the case of this clone: Within the sample, other DNA sequences also encode this same CDR3. This chain joins TRBV5-4 and TRBJ2-7; D is unresolved. This CDR3 has 14 residues. From germline, CDR1 is SGHNT and CDR2 YYREEE (reference sequence). The V and J ends lost 0 bases and 2 bases respectively, with 9 bases between them. The CDR3 nucleotides are TGTGCCAGCAGCTTGGGACATCGACCCTACGAGCAGTACTTC. As protein: CASSLGHRPYEQYF.

The genes are TRBV2 and TRBJ1-4; a possible D gene is TRBD1 (6 bases). V was clipped by 10 bases and J by 2 bases, with 17 bases between them. This CDR3 contains 15 residues. Germline CDR1 is SNHLY and CDR2 is FYNNEI. CDR3 in DNA: TGTGCCACCGAAGAAGGGGGAAGGACTAATGAAAAACTGTTTTTT. It encodes CATEEGGRTNEKLFF.

The chain combines TRBV5-6 with TRBJ2-7; D is perhaps TRBD1 (6 bases). Germline CDR1 is SGHDT and CDR2 is YYEEEE. The CDR3 is 15 amino acids. V gave up 2 bases and J gave up 4 bases, with 16 bases separating them. CDR3 bases: TGTGCCAGCAGCTTAGGGGGTGGGTCATTTTACGAGCAGTACTTC. The encoded protein is CASSLGGGSFYEQYF.

The gene calls are TRBV11-2 and TRBJ1-2; 9 nucleotides align to TRBD1. CDR1 is SGHAT and CDR2 is FQNNGV in the germline V gene. The CDR3 is made up of 14 amino acids. V trimming: 5 bases; J trimming: 3 bases; junction bases outside the gene matches: 4. DNA of the CDR3: TGTGCCAGCAGCCCGGGACAGGGCGACTATGGCTACACCTTC. It codes for CASSPGQGDYGYTF.

The rearrangement uses TRBV27 and TRBJ1-2, with a tentative D call TRBD1 (5 bases). The CDR3 totals 15 residues. Trimming stripped 4 bases from V and 8 bases from J, with 20 bases between. CDR1 and CDR2 (germline): MNHEY, SMNVEV (reference sequence). Written as DNA, the CDR3 is TGTGCCAGCAGTTGGAACGGTGGGGGGAGTAAAGGCTACACCTTC. Its protein is CASSWNGGGSKGYTF.

This rearrangement joins TRBV7-9 to TRBJ1-5; 7 bases are a match to TRBD1. Germline values: CDR1 SEHNR, CDR2 FQNEAQ (reference sequence). The ends lost 4 bases at V and 2 bases at J; junction bases unmatched: 8. The CDR3 totals 16 residues. This CDR3 is CASSSDRVTRNQPQHF. The CDR3 nucleotides read TGTGCCAGCAGCTCCGACAGGGTGACGCGCAATCAGCCCCAGCATTTT.

The chain links TRBV29-1 to TRBJ1-2; perhaps TRBD1 as D (6 bases). Trimming took off 4 bases at V and 6 bases at J, with 15 bases between the two ends. CDR3 length: 13 residues. Germline values: CDR1 SQVTM, CDR2 ANQGSEA. CDR3 bases: TGCAGCGTTGGAAGGGGGGAGGGCGATGGCTACACCTTC. Translation: CSVGRGEGDGYTF.

This clone was recorded once. The chain is built from TRBV7-2 and TRBJ2-1; 7 nucleotides align to TRBD1. The junction had 5 bases not matched to a gene; V was cut back by 2 bases and J by 1 base. Germline loops: CDR1 SGHTA, CDR2 FQGNSA. The CDR3 consists of 16 residues. DNA of the CDR3: TGTGCCAGCAGCTTAAGGGGGCAGGGTTCCTACAATGAGCAGTTCTTC. It encodes CASSLRGQGSYNEQFF.

This sequence joins TRBV10-1 and TRBJ1-1; 9 bases match TRBD1. V lost 6 bases, J lost 5 bases, and 7 bases stayed unmatched. Germline CDR1 is WNHNN and CDR2 is SYGVQD (reference sequence). The CDR3 totals 14 residues. CDR3 region: CASSAGTGFTEAFF. CDR3 DNA sequence: TGCGCCAGCAGCGCCGGGACAGGGTTTACTGAAGCTTTCTTT.

The rearrangement uses TRBV20-1 and TRBJ1-1, with D hard to call. Germline lookup yields CDR1 DFQATT and CDR2 SNEGSKA (reference sequence). This CDR3 spans 12 amino acids. V lost 3 bases to trimming and J lost 0 bases, with 5 bases between them. The CDR3 spells CSASSVNTEAFF. The CDR3 DNA reads as TGCAGTGCTAGTTCAGTGAACACTGAAGCTTTCTTT.

The V call is TRBV3-1 (or the pseudogene TRBV3-2), the J call TRBJ1-2; TRBD1 matches 9 bases. The CDR3 has 13 residues. Germline V CDR1 and CDR2: LGHDT, YNNKEL (reference sequence). The V gene end was trimmed by 7 bases and the J gene end by 3 bases; junction bases not matched to a gene: 3. The CDR3 region is CASTQGADYGYTF. CDR3 sequence (DNA): TGTGCCAGCACACAGGGGGCCGACTATGGCTACACCTTC.

A single count supports this clone. The chain couples TRBV6-2 or TRBV6-3 to TRBJ2-2; D is ambiguous. Germline V lookup: CDR1 MNHEY, CDR2 SVGEGT. Trimming cost V 2 bases and J 0 bases, with 4 bases left between them. This CDR3 contains 14 residues. The CDR3 here is CASSYGANTGELFF. CDR3 nucleotides: TGTGCCAGCAGTTACGGAGCGAACACCGGGGAGCTGTTTTTT.

Turning to this clone: Different DNA sequences within this sample yield the same CDR3. The V gene is TRBV6-2 or TRBV6-3, the J gene TRBJ1-5; D remains ambiguous. V was shortened by 2 bases and J by 5 bases, with 4 bases between the two germline ends. Germline assignment: CDR1 MNHEY and CDR2 SVGEGT. The CDR3 extends over 12 amino acids. DNA of the CDR3: TGTGCCAGCAGTTACCCTTATCAGCCCCAGCATTTT. Encoded protein: CASSYPYQPQHF.